This T cell receptor (beta chain) was documented in a study of cytomegalovirus exposure and HLA in healthy donors. The study, taken as a whole, reports: In a later analysis, across HLA loci, associated TCR counts were highest for DRB1, lowest for HLA-C.

The PCR had 60 Vbeta and 13 Jbeta primers. Some clones are missing from TCRdb's copy, which holds only in-frame ones; the method was immunoSEQ multiplex PCR. Counted here are fewer than 200,000 clones, approximately 77% occurring once; the ten biggest clones make up roughly 3.5%. Comments on this clone: Antigen: not known.

The CDR3 has 12 amino acids. V lost 5 bases to trimming and J lost 9 bases, with 16 bases between them. CDR1 is SQVTM, CDR2 ANQGSEA, per germline. This clonotype originated in a man under 40 in good health and CMV-seropositive. The source material was PBMCs. The chain carries TRBV29-1 and TRBJ1-1; D remains ambiguous. In DNA, the CDR3 is TGCAGCGTTCTCTTGGGGATCGGGAAAGCTTTCTTT. Protein: CSVLLGIGKAFF.